These 9 T cell receptor beta chains came from one sample sequenced in a study of beta chain features in type 1 diabetes. What was sequenced were expressed TCRB transcripts, since all of the isolated RNA had been reverse transcribed. The repertoire was sequenced with immunoSEQ multiplex PCR; TCRdb's copy has only in-frame clones and lacks some. The table lists hundreds of thousands of clones, roughly 16% of them singletons, with approximately 0.099% in the top ten. Material for sequencing was naive CD4+ T cells from blood. Every receptor here comes from a man aged 18 to 29 in good health.

The V gene is TRBV9, the J gene TRBJ2-5, with unresolved D. V was trimmed by 1 base and J by 2 bases, leaving 9 bases between them. Looked up from germline, CDR1 is SGDLS and CDR2 is YYNGEE. The CDR3 sequence is 14 residues long. The CDR3 here is CASSVSLVQETQYF. The DNA for the CDR3 is TGTGCCAGCAGCGTATCCCTAGTTCAAGAGACCCAGTACTTC.

This clone was detected only a few times. The chain is built from TRBV7-9 and TRBJ2-7, with a weak D call TRBD1 (6 bases). This CDR3 is built from 14 residues. Germline V gene sequence: CDR1 SEHNR, CDR2 FQNEAQ (reference sequence). The germline V and J ends were trimmed by 0 bases and 6 bases, with 12 bases remaining between them. In DNA form, the CDR3 reads TGTGCCAGCAGCTTAGCAGCAGGGGATGGCGAGCAGTACTTC. Its protein product is CASSLAAGDGEQYF.

The gene calls are TRBV18 and TRBJ1-1; 9 bases are shared with TRBD1. The germline CDR1 and CDR2 sequences are KGHSH and LQKENI. This CDR3 has 18 residues. Trimming cost V 3 bases and J 6 bases; bases outside gene matches: 17. The CDR3 sequence: CASSPLLPGQGGEAEAFF. The CDR3 nucleotides are TGTGCCAGCTCACCTCTCTTACCGGGACAGGGTGGCGAGGCTGAAGCTTTCTTT.

This chain links TRBV19 with TRBJ2-2; D gene unclear. Germline assignment: CDR1 LNHDA and CDR2 SQIVND (reference sequence). The germline V and J ends were trimmed by 5 bases and 6 bases, with 13 bases remaining between them. The CDR3 has 14 residues. The CDR3 sequence: CASSVRRLAGELFF. CDR3 sequence (DNA): TGTGCCAGTAGTGTGAGGAGACTGGCCGGGGAGCTGTTTTTT.

The table lists this clone with a few counts. The gene calls are TRBV7-9 and TRBJ1-5; the D is unclear. The CDR3 loop spans 12 amino acids. The ends were cut back, 2 bases at V and 6 bases at J, with 5 bases in the middle. Germline V lookup: CDR1 SEHNR, CDR2 FQNEAQ (reference sequence). CDR3 DNA: TGTGCCAGCAGCTTACTTAGTCAGCCCCAGCATTTT. Translated, it gives CASSLLSQPQHF.

This clone was observed a handful of times. The chain employs TRBV27 and TRBJ1-3; TRBD1 is a possible D gene (5 bases). The V and J ends lost 0 bases and 3 bases respectively, with 15 bases between them. Germline V CDR1 and CDR2: MNHEY, SMNVEV (reference sequence). This CDR3 has 17 residues. CDR3 sequence reads: CASSLSQGTSFGNTIYF. Here the CDR3 DNA reads TGTGCCAGCAGTTTATCGCAAGGGACCTCCTTTGGAAACACCATATATTTT.

The V and J genes are TRBV29-1 and TRBJ1-5; 9 nucleotides line up with TRBD1. Germline CDR1 SQVTM, CDR2 ANQGSEA. The ends lost 5 bases at V and 4 bases at J; junction bases unmatched: 9. The CDR3 consists of 15 residues. As DNA, the CDR3 is TGCAGCGTTAGCGGGACAGGGCGTAAAAATCAGCCCCAGCATTTT. Amino acid sequence: CSVSGTGRKNQPQHF.

The chain is built from TRBV5-4 and TRBJ2-1, with TRBD2 matching 9 bases. V trimming: 7 bases; J trimming: 0 bases; junction bases outside the gene matches: 8. The CDR3 length is 16 residues. Germline CDR1 reads SGHNT; CDR2 reads YYREEE (reference sequence). CDR3: CASGVAGVSSYNEQFF. The CDR3, as DNA: TGTGCCAGCGGGGTAGCGGGGGTCAGCTCCTACAATGAGCAGTTCTTC.

The table lists this clone with a few counts. V gene TRBV7-2 combines with J gene TRBJ2-1; D is perhaps TRBD1 (5 bases). Germline V gene lookup returns CDR1 SGHTA and CDR2 FQGNSA. V gave up 3 bases and J gave up 3 bases, with 9 bases separating them. The CDR3 runs 14 residues. CDR3 nucleotides: TGTGCCAGCAGCTTTGACAGCCGCTACAATGAGCAGTTCTTC. Residues: CASSFDSRYNEQFF.